The 23 T cell receptor beta chains presented below share a single source sample, sequenced in a study of regulatory T cells in long-lasting Graves disease. Assembly of TCR beta libraries relied on iRepertoire HTBI primers together with Arm-PCR of CDR3 regions. TCRdb re-called the multiplex PCR reads with MiXCR, one entry per CDR3 protein. The sample shows hundreds of thousands of distinct CDR3 sequences, roughly 15% of them seen only once. The sample's time point: newly diagnosed GD, antithyroid drugs for less than 3 months. Researchers made the TCR library from RNA that was extracted from PBMCs. In addition, the sample was reused for a study of T cells in Graves' hyperthyroidism and ophthalmopathy.

The sample consisted of peripheral blood mononuclear cells (PBMCs), taken at new diagnosis, from a patient treated with antithyroid drugs. The source of these receptors is a woman aged 30 to 39 with Graves disease.

This chain connects TRBV9 to TRBJ1-3; unclear D gene. Between the trimmed V and J ends, which lost 0 bases and 2 bases, there was a span of 15 bases. This CDR3 region has 17 residues. The germline V gene has CDR1 SGDLS and CDR2 YYNGEE. In DNA form, the CDR3 reads TGTGCCAGCAGCGTAGAGCTCGGCCGCTCAACTGGAAACACCATATATTTT. This encodes CASSVELGRSTGNTIYF.

This clonotype showed up many times. This rearrangement joins TRBV6-2 or TRBV6-3 to TRBJ2-1; D is perhaps TRBD1 (6 bases). CDR1 MNHEY and CDR2 SVGEGT come from the germline V gene. Trimming shortened V by 5 bases and J by 2 bases, and 13 bases separated the two germline ends. The CDR3 runs 15 residues. This chain's CDR3 is CASSEGQGPYNEQFF. The CDR3 nucleotides read TGTGCCAGCAGTGAGGGCCAGGGGCCCTACAATGAGCAGTTCTTC.

Comments on this clonotype: Possible read error: a much larger clone is one base away. The chain couples TRBV6-1 to TRBJ2-7; 9 bases match TRBD2. This CDR3 has 18 residues. After removal of 3 bases from V and 3 bases from J, the junction contained 15 bases not matched to a gene. CDR1 and CDR2 from the germline V gene are MNHNS and SASEGT. The CDR3 DNA reads TGTGCCAGCAGTGACGTCCGTCGGGCTAGCGGGACTTACTACGAGCAGTACTTC. It translates to CASSDVRRASGTYYEQYF.

This sequence joins TRBV16 and TRBJ2-1, with unresolved D. The J call may be in error: the DNA end matches TRBJ2-3 better. This CDR3 comprises 13 residues. In germline, CDR1 is KGHSY, CDR2 FQNENV. CDR3 amino acids: CASSQASRDTQYF. The CDR3, as DNA: TGTGCCAGCAGCCAAGCCTCGAGGGATACGCAGTATTTT.

This clonotype has only a few counts. The CDR3 here is CASSLWTGTSTYNEQFF. The CDR3 region has the DNA TGTGCCAGCAGCTTGTGGACCGGGACGTCTACCTACAATGAGCAGTTCTTC. The genes are TRBV5-6 and TRBJ2-1; the D call may be TRBD1 or TRBD2 (5 bases each). Trimming took 1 base from V and 2 from J, leaving 16 bases between them. The CDR3 loop spans 17 amino acids. In germline, CDR1 is SGHDT, CDR2 YYEEEE.

This chain uses TRBV6-1 with TRBJ1-1, with D uncertain. The germline V and J ends were trimmed by 3 bases and 8 bases, with 7 bases remaining between them. This CDR3 spans 11 amino acids. CDR1 MNHNS and CDR2 SASEGT come from the germline V gene. CDR3: CASSEVGEAFF. The DNA of the CDR3 is TGTGCCAGCAGTGAGGTTGGAGAAGCTTTCTTT.

This sequence joins TRBV7-3 and TRBJ1-5; 7 nucleotides agree with TRBD1. This CDR3 contains 16 residues. V shed 2 bases and J 0 bases; nucleotides not matched to a gene: 4. The germline V gene encodes CDR1 SGHTA and CDR2 FQGTGA. This CDR3 is CASSLEGQLSNQPQHF. The CDR3 DNA sequence: TGTGCCAGCAGCTTAGAGGGACAGCTTAGCAATCAGCCCCAGCATTTT.

This clonotype was picked up a small number of times. The chain uses TRBV29-1 and TRBJ2-4, with D possibly being TRBD1 (6 bases). This CDR3 has 13 residues. In germline, CDR1 is SQVTM, CDR2 ANQGSEA. Trimming shortened V by 7 bases and J by 8 bases, and 18 bases separated the two germline ends. Here the CDR3 DNA reads TGCAGCGCTACAGGGTTGAGGGTGGACATTCAGTACTTC. Translation: CSATGLRVDIQYF.

In its sample, this clonotype was seen once. Given a far larger clone just one base away, this is likely a sequencing read error. V and J are TRBV7-2 and TRBJ2-3; 10 bases are a match to TRBD1. Matching the DNA end better, TRBJ1-1 makes the J call doubtful. The CDR3 length is 17 residues. CDR1 and CDR2 (germline): SGHTA, FQGNSA. Written as DNA, the CDR3 is TGTGCCTGCAGCGAGATGCAGGGACCGGGACAGGGGTTGGGGGCTTTCTTT. Amino acids: CACSEMQGPGQGLGAFF.

This clonotype was counted ten times or more. V is TRBV7-9 and J is TRBJ1-5; D is unclear. V lost 1 base to trimming and J lost 0 bases, with 7 bases between them. The CDR3 is made up of 15 amino acids. Germline V gene lookup returns CDR1 SEHNR and CDR2 FQNEAQ (reference sequence). CDR3 nucleotides: TGTGCCAGCAGCTTAGGGGATACTAGCAATCAGCCCCAGCATTTT. It is translated as CASSLGDTSNQPQHF.

Note on this clonotype: A much larger clone is a single base away; this may be a read error. The chain employs TRBV5-1 and TRBJ2-5, with D perhaps matching TRBD2 (6 bases). V was pared by 5 bases and J by 5 bases, with 16 bases between. Germline V gives CDR1 SGHRS, CDR2 YFSETQ. CDR3 length: 14 residues. In DNA, the CDR3 is TGCGCCAGCAGAATCGGGGGTTTAGGGGAGACCCAGTACTTC. It encodes CASRIGGLGETQYF. The whole variable domain, filled in from reference TRBV5-1 and TRBJ2-5, reads KAGVTQTPRYLIKTRGQQVTLSCSPISGHRSVSWYQQTPGQGLQFLFEYFSETQRNKGNFPGRFSGRQFSNSRSEMNVSTLELGDSALYLCASRIGGLGETQYFGPGTRLLVL.

This clonotype was counted many times. This chain connects TRBV27 to TRBJ2-7; D unclear. Per the germline V gene, CDR1 is MNHEY and CDR2 is SMNVEV (reference sequence). The CDR3 has 13 residues. Trimming removed 5 bases at V and 4 bases at J, with 12 bases between. The CDR3 DNA follows: TGTGCCAGCAGTCCATTCCTAATGTACGAGCAGTACTTC. Translating gives CASSPFLMYEQYF.

The rearrangement links TRBV5-1 to TRBJ2-5; 10 nucleotides line up with TRBD2. The CDR3 has 15 amino acids. Germline CDR1 and CDR2: SGHRS and YFSETQ. The V gene end was trimmed by 4 bases and the J gene end by 2 bases; junction bases not matched to a gene: 5. For the CDR3, the DNA is TGCGCCAGCAGCCAACTAGCGGGAAAACAAGAGACCCAGTACTTC. Encoded protein: CASSQLAGKQETQYF.

Notes on this clonotype: A single base separates this from a much larger clone, so it may be a read error. This rearrangement joins TRBV5-1 to TRBJ1-1; D uncertain. CDR1 SGHRS and CDR2 YFSETQ come from the germline V gene. This CDR3 comprises 13 residues. DNA of the CDR3: TGCGCCAGCAGCTTGGTATGGAACACTGAAACTTTCTTT. Translated: CASSLVWNTETFF.

The V and J genes are TRBV7-2 and TRBJ2-3; 9 bases fit TRBD2. V dropped 3 bases and J dropped 0; count of bases not matched to a gene: 4. Germline V CDR1 and CDR2: SGHTA, FQGNSA. The CDR3 is 16 residues long. CDR3 sequence (DNA): TGTGCCAGCAGCTTTCTAGCGGGACGGAGCACAGATACGCAGTATTTT. This codes for CASSFLAGRSTDTQYF.

This clonotype was seen more than once but under ten times. The chain has TRBV24-1 and TRBJ2-7; 7 nucleotides align to TRBD2. CDR1 is KGHDR and CDR2 is SFDVKD in the germline V gene. This CDR3 is 14 amino acids long. The junction had 7 bases not matched to a gene; V was cut back by 4 bases and J by 5 bases. CDR3 DNA: TGTGCCACCAGTGACCCGGGGGGTATCAACGAGCAGTACTTC. Amino acid sequence: CATSDPGGINEQYF.

Turning to this clonotype: This sequence may be a read error, since a much larger clone differs from it by one base. The chain is built from TRBV6-1 and TRBJ2-7, with D tentatively TRBD1 (6 bases). In germline, CDR1 is MNHNS, CDR2 SASEGT. CDR3 size: 14 residues. With 5 bases removed from V and 3 bases from J, the gap between germline ends came to 14 bases. The CDR3: CASSRDTGLYEQYF. In nucleotides, the CDR3 is TGTGCCAGCAGTAGGGACACGGGGCTCTACGAGCAGTACTTC.

This clonotype was seen repeatedly, ten times or more. The CDR3 nucleotides are TGTGCCAGCAGTTTACGAACGGCCGAAATGTTCTTC. Translating it yields CASSLRTAEMFF. The gene calls are TRBV28 and TRBJ2-1; D uncertain. The V end lost 2 bases, the J end lost 15 bases, and 14 bases lay between the germline ends. Germline V gene data show CDR1 as MDHEN and CDR2 as SYDVKM. The length of the CDR3 is 12 residues.

The CDR3 reads CASSLQAGNTIYF. The DNA of the CDR3 is TGTGCCAGCAGCTTGCAGGCCGGAAACACCATATATTTT. J is TRBJ1-3 and V is TRBV7-9, with unresolved D. CDR1 SEHNR and CDR2 FQNEAQ come from the germline V gene (reference sequence). V lost 3 bases and J lost 4, with 7 bases in between. The CDR3 is 13 residues long.

The J gene is TRBJ1-5, the V gene TRBV19; D perhaps matches TRBD1 (5 bases). The closer fit of TRBJ2-3 to the DNA end suggests the J call may be wrong. Germline CDR1 is LNHDA and CDR2 is SQIVND (reference sequence). The CDR3 loop spans 14 amino acids. The CDR3 loop is CASSIGQDNQPQYF. For the CDR3, the DNA is TGTGCCAGTAGTATAGGGCAGGACAATCAGCCCCAGTATTTT.

The V and J genes are TRBV27 and TRBJ2-1; 7 bases are shared with TRBD1. CDR1 is MNHEY and CDR2 is SMNVEV in the germline V gene (reference sequence). CDR3 length: 15 amino acids. The junction had 5 bases not matched to a gene; V was cut back by 1 base and J by 5 bases. CDR3 amino acids: CASSLLQGSDNEQFF. CDR3 nucleotide sequence: TGTGCCAGCAGTTTATTACAGGGGAGCGACAATGAGCAGTTCTTC.

This clonotype appeared many times. The V gene is TRBV6-1, the J gene TRBJ2-7; D is undetermined. The CDR3 loop spans 15 amino acids. Trimming cost V 3 bases and J 1 base, with 13 bases left between them. From germline, CDR1 is MNHNS and CDR2 SASEGT. This chain's CDR3 is CASSEVFQDSYEQYF. The CDR3 coding sequence is TGTGCCAGCAGTGAGGTTTTCCAGGATTCCTACGAGCAGTACTTC.

The chain carries TRBV7-9 and TRBJ2-1; 7 nucleotides match TRBD1. Per the germline V gene, CDR1 is SEHNR and CDR2 is FQNEAQ (reference sequence). The V and J ends lost 5 bases and 2 bases, in that order; junction bases with no gene match: 9. The CDR3 runs to 16 residues. For the CDR3, the DNA is TGTGCCAGCAGCGCAACCAGGGGGATAGCCTACAATGAGCAGTTCTTC. Translated: CASSATRGIAYNEQFF.